The entry below describes one TCR beta chain. The germline V and J ends were trimmed by 6 bases and 4 bases, with 9 bases remaining between them. This CDR3 spans 13 amino acids. CDR1 is SGHAT and CDR2 is FQNNGV in the germline V gene. This entry comes from a study of blood T cell repertoires in COVID-19. Using immunoSEQ multiplex PCR, the repertoire was profiled, and TCRdb retains in-frame clones only, with some absent. The table lists 270,000 or so clones, approximately 84% of them singletons. V usage is TRBV11-2 and J usage is TRBJ2-2, with a tentative D call TRBD1 (6 bases). Sequenced material: peripheral blood. The sequence derives from a human donor with COVID-19, enrolled during active disease. The donor label of this sample is uncertain. The CDR3 here is CASRTGSTGELFF. The CDR3 coding sequence is TGTGCCAGCAGAACAGGGTCCACCGGGGAGCTGTTTTTT.